What follows are 30 T cell receptor beta chains derived from one specimen sequenced in a study of molecular identifiers for immune sequencing clone quantification. TCRdb reanalysed the PCR reads using MiXCR and keeps one entry per CDR3 protein. The profile shows fewer than 350,000 distinct CDR3 sequences, about a fifth of them singletons. The sequencing sample was made of naive CD8+ T cells from blood, with Jurkat cell RNA spiked in. Stated subset: FACS-sorted CD8+CD4-CCR7+CD45RA+ naive T cells. These receptors were collected from a human donor in good health. Some libraries in this study had Jurkat cell RNA spiked in.

The sample holds many counts of this clonotype. The gene calls are TRBV6-5 and TRBJ1-1; D call uncertain. Germline V gene sequence: CDR1 MNHEY, CDR2 SVGAGI. Trimming took 0 bases from V and 0 from J, leaving 8 bases between them. The CDR3 length is 15 residues. CDR3 in amino acids: CASSYSAGVNTEAFF. The CDR3 DNA reads as TGTGCCAGCAGTTACTCCGCCGGCGTGAACACTGAAGCTTTCTTT.

This clonotype appeared once. This may come from a read error, since a much larger clone is one base off. The conserved phenylalanine or tryptophan is not found at the CDR3 terminus, so this likely reflects a read error. The V call is TRBV10-2, the J call TRBJ1-1, with D possibly being TRBD1 (5 bases). Germline V gene lookup returns CDR1 WSHSY and CDR2 SAAADI. CDR3 length: 12 residues. Deletions cut 4 bases from V and 6 bases from J, with 9 bases between. The CDR3 reads CASSGGVSEAFS. The CDR3 DNA reads as TGCGCCAGCAGTGGGGGGGTCTCTGAAGCTTTCTCT.

V gene TRBV4-3 combines with J gene TRBJ2-7; 7 bases are shared with TRBD2. CDR3 length equals 16 residues. Germline V lookup: CDR1 LGHNA, CDR2 YSLEER. Losses at the gene ends were 4 bases for V and 7 bases for J; bases not matched to a gene: 16. CDR3 loop: CASSLVPGGIGGEQYF. The CDR3 DNA is TGCGCCAGCAGCCTAGTCCCCGGGGGGATAGGTGGGGAGCAGTACTTC.

Comments on this clonotype: A much larger clone is a single base away; this may be a read error. The chain uses TRBV6-2 or TRBV6-3 and TRBJ2-7, with D possibly being TRBD2 (5 bases). The ends were cut back, 4 bases at V and 3 bases at J, with 10 bases in the middle. The CDR3 runs 13 residues. CDR1 MNHEY and CDR2 SVGEGT come from the germline V gene. The CDR3 reads CASSWETDYEQYF. CDR3 DNA: TGTGCCAGCAGTTGGGAGACCGACTACGAGCAGTACTTC.

On this clonotype: Given a much more abundant clone one base away, this may be a read error. This rearrangement joins TRBV19 to TRBJ2-6; D is ambiguous. This CDR3 is built from 16 residues. Germline V gene sequence: CDR1 LNHDA, CDR2 SQIVND (reference sequence). V was pared by 7 bases and J by 0 bases, with 13 bases between. The CDR3 loop reads CASKAPYYSGANVLTF. CDR3 coding DNA: TGTGCCAGTAAGGCACCCTACTACTCTGGGGCCAACGTCCTGACTTTC.

In this sample, this clonotype turned up a few times. The V gene is TRBV29-1, the J gene TRBJ2-1; D unclear. V was pared by 2 bases and J by 10 bases, with 18 bases between. The CDR3 has 14 residues. CDR1 and CDR2 (germline): SQVTM, ANQGSEA. The CDR3 region has the DNA TGCAGCGTTGAATATAGGGCGGTTGGGTCGGAGCAGTTCTTC. It translates to CSVEYRAVGSEQFF.

The V and J genes are TRBV19 and TRBJ1-5; 8 positions match TRBD1. This CDR3 is 14 amino acids long. In germline, CDR1 is LNHDA, CDR2 SQIVND (reference sequence). V lost 8 bases to trimming and J lost 4 bases; unmatched junction nucleotides: 7. The CDR3 coding sequence is TGTGCCAGTTCCCGCAGGGGGCCGAATCAGCCCCAGCATTTT. Protein product: CASSRRGPNQPQHF.

This clonotype came up a few times. The chain joins TRBV19 to TRBJ2-1; D is possibly TRBD1 or TRBD2 (6 bases each). Germline V gene sequence: CDR1 LNHDA, CDR2 SQIVND (reference sequence). V shed 1 base and J shed 9 bases, with 16 bases lying between them. The CDR3 loop spans 15 amino acids. CDR3 nucleotide sequence: TGTGCCAGTAGTATAGGGGTCAGGGGACTTGGTGAGCAGTTCTTC. Its protein is CASSIGVRGLGEQFF.

The gene calls are TRBV30 and TRBJ1-1; unclear D gene. Germline V lookup: CDR1 GTSNPN, CDR2 SVGIG (reference sequence). CDR3 length: 17 residues. Between the trimmed V and J ends, which lost 2 bases and 4 bases, there was a span of 23 bases. CDR3 residues: CAWSPPGPGSFSTEAFF. As DNA, the CDR3 is TGTGCCTGGAGTCCCCCTGGCCCGGGGAGTTTTAGCACTGAAGCTTTCTTT.

This clonotype was detected many times. The rearrangement joins TRBV20-1 to TRBJ2-7; no definite D call. The CDR3 has 11 residues. Trimming stripped 7 bases from V and 0 bases from J, with 7 bases between. Germline lookup yields CDR1 DFQATT and CDR2 SNEGSKA (reference sequence). In DNA, the CDR3 is TGCAGTGTTAAGGACTCCTACGAGCAGTACTTC. Translation gives CSVKDSYEQYF.

On this clonotype itself: This may be a read error: a much more frequent sequence differs by one nucleotide. The chain has TRBV6-1 and TRBJ1-5; possibly TRBD1 for D (5 bases). CDR1 MNHNS and CDR2 SASEGT come from the germline V gene. The CDR3 length is 14 residues. V was trimmed by 11 bases and J by 2 bases, leaving 16 bases between them. This chain's CDR3 is CAASYLGGNQPQHF. As DNA, the CDR3 is TGTGCCGCCAGTTATCTAGGGGGCAATCAGCCCCAGCATTTT.

Remarks on this clonotype: A much larger clone differs from this one at a single base, so this may be a read error. This chain connects TRBV6-5 to TRBJ2-1; 7 nucleotides line up with TRBD1. The length of the CDR3 is 13 residues. V shed 0 bases, J shed 10 bases, and the junction held 3 bases outside the gene matches. Per the germline V gene, CDR1 is MNHEY and CDR2 is SVGAGI. The CDR3 spells CASSYSTGYEQFF. The CDR3 DNA follows: TGTGCCAGCAGTTACTCGACAGGGTACGAGCAGTTCTTC.

The rearrangement links TRBV27 to TRBJ2-6, with 10 nucleotides matching TRBD1. Trimming at V came to 5 bases and at J to 6 bases, leaving 13 bases not matched to a gene. Germline CDR1 reads MNHEY; CDR2 reads SMNVEV (reference sequence). The CDR3 runs 18 residues. CDR3 sequence: CASSIGPGQGISANVLTF. CDR3 DNA: TGTGCCAGCAGTATCGGGCCGGGACAGGGGATCTCGGCCAACGTCCTGACTTTC.

Many counts were recorded for this clonotype. The chain combines TRBV7-2 with TRBJ2-7, with 12 bases fitting TRBD2. CDR1 and CDR2 from the germline V gene are SGHTA and FQGNSA. This CDR3 contains 16 residues. Germline trimming cut 4 bases from V and 4 bases from J; bases unmatched to any gene: 8. The CDR3 nucleotides read TGTGCCAGCAGCTCCAGTGGACTAGCGGGGTGGTACGAGCAGTACTTC. Its protein product is CASSSSGLAGWYEQYF.

Comment on this clonotype: A clone one base away is much larger, so this may be a read error. The rearrangement joins TRBV5-6 to TRBJ2-5; TRBD2 aligns across 8 bases. The CDR3 extends over 14 amino acids. CDR1 and CDR2 (germline): SGHDT, YYEEEE. This CDR3 is CASSKRTSPETRYF. For the CDR3, the DNA is TGTGCCAGCAGCAAGCGGACTAGCCCAGAGACCCGGTACTTC.

The genes are TRBV11-2 and TRBJ2-4, with a weak D call TRBD1 (6 bases). In germline, CDR1 is SGHAT, CDR2 FQNNGV. This CDR3 is built from 16 residues. The germline V and J ends were trimmed by 5 bases and 4 bases, with 18 bases remaining between them. The CDR3 sequence is CASSIRQVGGKNIQYF. CDR3 nucleotide sequence: TGTGCCAGCAGCATACGACAGGTTGGGGGTAAAAACATTCAGTACTTC.

This clonotype was found many times. This rearrangement joins TRBV7-9 to TRBJ2-2; tentative D call: TRBD2 (6 bases). The CDR3 contains 16 residues. The V and J ends lost 2 bases and 5 bases respectively, with 15 bases between them. CDR1 and CDR2 (germline): SEHNR, FQNEAQ (reference sequence). The CDR3 DNA follows: TGTGCCAGCAGCTTAAGTAGGGGAGGAAAGACCGGGGAGCTGTTTTTT. This codes for CASSLSRGGKTGELFF. The entire variable domain, with the rest obtained from reference TRBV7-9 and TRBJ2-2, is as follows: DTGVSQNPRHKITKRGQNVTFRCDPISEHNRLYWYRQTLGQGPEFLTYFQNEAQLEKSRLLSDRFSAERPKGSFSTLEIQRTEQGDSAMYLCASSLSRGGKTGELFFGEGSRLTVL.

This clonotype has at least ten counts. The rearrangement links TRBV12-3 or TRBV12-4 to TRBJ2-1; no firm D call. The CDR3 runs 12 residues. Trimming pared 4 bases from V and 7 bases from J, leaving 8 bases between. CDR3 nucleotide sequence: TGTGCCAGCAGTTCCCGTCCGAATGAGCAGTTCTTC. The encoded protein is CASSSRPNEQFF.

The chain carries TRBV6-2 or TRBV6-3 and TRBJ1-4; no clear D gene. The CDR3 is 15 amino acids. CDR1 MNHEY and CDR2 SVGEGT come from the germline V gene. V was pared by 2 bases and J by 6 bases, with 13 bases between. This CDR3 reads CASSYLGTLDEKLFF. CDR3 DNA sequence: TGTGCCAGCAGTTACCTGGGTACGCTTGATGAAAAACTGTTTTTT.

This clonotype was seen repeatedly, ten times or more. The chain has TRBV11-2 and TRBJ2-7, with a weak D call TRBD2 (5 bases). V lost 3 bases and J 3 bases, leaving 15 bases between the germline ends. The CDR3 has 15 amino acids. CDR1 and CDR2 (germline): SGHAT, FQNNGV. The DNA for the CDR3 is TGTGCCAGCAGCTTTTCCCGAGGGAGCTTCTACGAGCAGTACTTC. Translating gives CASSFSRGSFYEQYF.

As for this clonotype: This may be a read error, as it is one base from a much larger clone. The chain is built from TRBV28 and TRBJ1-1, with 8 bases identical to TRBD1. The length of the CDR3 is 14 residues. The germline CDR1 and CDR2 sequences are MDHEN and SYDVKM. The CDR3 spells CASSLHRGRSETFF. The CDR3 DNA reads as TGTGCCAGCAGTTTACACAGGGGGAGATCTGAAACTTTCTTT.

This clonotype was recorded many times. The chain links TRBV5-6 to TRBJ2-5, with a weak D call TRBD1 (6 bases). V dropped 0 bases and J dropped 2 bases, with 11 bases sitting between them. This CDR3 region has 15 residues. CDR1 and CDR2 from the germline V gene are SGHDT and YYEEEE. The CDR3 nucleotides read TGTGCCAGCAGCTTGGCCGACAGGTCACAAGAGACCCAGTACTTC. The encoded protein is CASSLADRSQETQYF. The whole variable domain, remainder taken from reference TRBV5-6 and TRBJ2-5, is DAGVTQSPTHLIKTRGQQVTLRCSPKSGHDTVSWYQQALGQGPQFIFQYYEEEERQRGNFPDRFSGHQFPNYSSELNVNALLLGDSALYLCASSLADRSQETQYFGPGTRLLVL.

This clonotype was detected ten times or more. The gene calls are TRBV4-1 and TRBJ1-5; TRBD1 is a possible D gene (5 bases). Trimming stripped 2 bases from V and 7 bases from J, with 15 bases between. The CDR3 extends over 15 amino acids. Germline V gene lookup returns CDR1 MGHRA and CDR2 YSYEKL. CDR3 amino acids: CASSQFMGVRQPQHF. The CDR3 DNA sequence: TGCGCCAGCAGCCAATTCATGGGGGTTAGGCAGCCCCAGCATTTT.

On this clonotype itself: A much larger clone differs by one base, so this may be a read error. The gene calls are TRBV13 and TRBJ2-2; D is perhaps TRBD2 (6 bases). The CDR3 covers 12 residues. CDR1 is PRHDT and CDR2 is FYEKMQ in the germline V gene (reference sequence). DNA of the CDR3: TGTGCCAGCAGCAATCTCACCGGGGGGCTGTTTTTT. As protein: CASSNLTGGLFF.

Remarks on this clonotype: A read error is possible here, since a much larger clone lies one base away. Because it lacks the conserved phenylalanine or tryptophan at the end, this CDR3 is likely a read error. This chain links TRBV7-9 with TRBJ2-3, with D perhaps matching TRBD2 (5 bases). The V end lost 1 base, the J end lost 3 bases, and 11 bases lay between the germline ends. The CDR3 spans 15 residues. CDR1 is SEHNR and CDR2 is FQNEAQ in the germline V gene (reference sequence). Here the CDR3 DNA reads TGTGCCAGCAGCTTAGTCCAAACTAGAACAGATACGCAGTATCTT. This codes for CASSLVQTRTDTQYL.

The chain joins TRBV2 to TRBJ2-1; D is possibly TRBD1 or TRBD2 (5 bases each). Per the germline V gene, CDR1 is SNHLY and CDR2 is FYNNEI. CDR3 length: 15 residues. V was shortened by 5 bases and J by 2 bases, with 13 bases between the two germline ends. The CDR3 nucleotides read TGTGCCAGCAGTCCAAAGGGGAGCGCCTACAATGAGCAGTTCTTC. This gives the protein CASSPKGSAYNEQFF.

The V and J genes are TRBV6-2 or TRBV6-3 and TRBJ1-5; no firm D call. The CDR3 loop spans 12 amino acids. V lost 4 bases to trimming and J lost 11 bases, with 12 bases between them. Germline V gives CDR1 MNHEY, CDR2 SVGEGT. CDR3 sequence reads: CASSLPSRSQHF. The CDR3 DNA is TGTGCCAGCAGTTTACCTAGCCGGTCCCAGCATTTT.

This clonotype was found many times. The genes are TRBV5-6 and TRBJ2-7; D is unclear. This CDR3 contains 12 residues. CDR1 is SGHDT, CDR2 YYEEEE, per germline. V was trimmed by 3 bases and J by 6 bases, leaving 10 bases between them. CDR3 sequence reads: CASSYGRGEQYF. DNA for the CDR3: TGTGCCAGCAGCTACGGACGTGGCGAGCAGTACTTC.

With regard to this clonotype: A much more abundant neighbour one base away suggests this may be a read error. The rearrangement joins TRBV6-5 to TRBJ2-5, with 10 bases that match TRBD2. CDR1 and CDR2 (germline): MNHEY, SVGAGI. This CDR3 is built from 18 residues. V shed 8 bases, J shed 2 bases, and the junction held 17 bases outside the gene matches. The CDR3 protein is CASGGLARAFYSQETQYF. In nucleotides, the CDR3 is TGTGCCAGCGGGGGACTAGCGAGAGCCTTTTATTCTCAAGAGACCCAGTACTTC.

In this sample, this clonotype turned up many times. The V gene is TRBV27, the J gene TRBJ1-3; D uncertain. This CDR3 comprises 14 residues. With 4 bases removed from V and 4 bases from J, the gap between germline ends came to 11 bases. The germline CDR1 and CDR2 sequences are MNHEY and SMNVEV (reference sequence). CDR3 in amino acids: CASSSFLAGNTIYF. The CDR3 bases are TGTGCCAGCAGTTCCTTCCTAGCGGGAAACACCATATATTTT.